The 4 T cell receptor beta chains reported below all come from one sample, sequenced in a study of T cells in Graves' hyperthyroidism and ophthalmopathy. Regions amplified from RNA transcripts were the TCR beta CDR3 regions. Initially, a first-round RT-PCR of the TCR CDR3 employed the HTBI primer set. Using its own MiXCR run on the multiplex PCR reads, TCRdb lists one record per CDR3 protein. The sample yields about 640,000 distinct CDR3 sequences, about 20% seen once. The sequenced material came from blood. These receptors all come from a young man with Graves' ophthalmopathy.

The V call is TRBV5-5, the J call TRBJ2-5; TRBD2 aligns across 7 bases. V lost 4 bases, J lost 9 bases, and 12 bases stayed unmatched. Germline V gives CDR1 SGHKS, CDR2 YYEKEE (reference sequence). CDR3 length equals 14 residues. The CDR3 loop reads CASSAGTARGAQYF. DNA of the CDR3: TGTGCCAGCAGCGCCGGGACCGCTCGGGGGGCCCAGTACTTC.

This clonotype has at least ten counts. The gene calls are TRBV28 and TRBJ2-2; unclear D gene. CDR1 and CDR2 from the germline V gene are MDHEN and SYDVKM. This CDR3 spans 14 amino acids. Trimming pared 3 bases from V and 6 bases from J, leaving 11 bases between. The CDR3 DNA reads as TGTGCCAGCAGTTTGGGTGGAGCAGCCGGGGAGCTGTTTTTT. Translation: CASSLGGAAGELFF.

This chain connects TRBV24-1 to TRBJ1-2; D not resolved. This CDR3 contains 13 residues. Looked up from germline, CDR1 is KGHDR and CDR2 is SFDVKD. V was pared by 9 bases and J by 3 bases, with 13 bases between. The CDR3 bases are TGTGCCACCCGGGCTCCGGGTGACTATGGCTACACCTTC. This translates into CATRAPGDYGYTF.

A few counts support this clonotype. The rearrangement joins TRBV7-9 to TRBJ1-1; D uncertain. This CDR3 spans 14 amino acids. The germline V gene has CDR1 SEHNR and CDR2 FQNEAQ (reference sequence). Trimming removed 2 bases from V and 3 bases from J, with 10 bases in between. As DNA, the CDR3 is TGTGCCAGCAGCTTACTGGGTTACGACACTGAAGCTTTCTTT. Its translation: CASSLLGYDTEAFF.